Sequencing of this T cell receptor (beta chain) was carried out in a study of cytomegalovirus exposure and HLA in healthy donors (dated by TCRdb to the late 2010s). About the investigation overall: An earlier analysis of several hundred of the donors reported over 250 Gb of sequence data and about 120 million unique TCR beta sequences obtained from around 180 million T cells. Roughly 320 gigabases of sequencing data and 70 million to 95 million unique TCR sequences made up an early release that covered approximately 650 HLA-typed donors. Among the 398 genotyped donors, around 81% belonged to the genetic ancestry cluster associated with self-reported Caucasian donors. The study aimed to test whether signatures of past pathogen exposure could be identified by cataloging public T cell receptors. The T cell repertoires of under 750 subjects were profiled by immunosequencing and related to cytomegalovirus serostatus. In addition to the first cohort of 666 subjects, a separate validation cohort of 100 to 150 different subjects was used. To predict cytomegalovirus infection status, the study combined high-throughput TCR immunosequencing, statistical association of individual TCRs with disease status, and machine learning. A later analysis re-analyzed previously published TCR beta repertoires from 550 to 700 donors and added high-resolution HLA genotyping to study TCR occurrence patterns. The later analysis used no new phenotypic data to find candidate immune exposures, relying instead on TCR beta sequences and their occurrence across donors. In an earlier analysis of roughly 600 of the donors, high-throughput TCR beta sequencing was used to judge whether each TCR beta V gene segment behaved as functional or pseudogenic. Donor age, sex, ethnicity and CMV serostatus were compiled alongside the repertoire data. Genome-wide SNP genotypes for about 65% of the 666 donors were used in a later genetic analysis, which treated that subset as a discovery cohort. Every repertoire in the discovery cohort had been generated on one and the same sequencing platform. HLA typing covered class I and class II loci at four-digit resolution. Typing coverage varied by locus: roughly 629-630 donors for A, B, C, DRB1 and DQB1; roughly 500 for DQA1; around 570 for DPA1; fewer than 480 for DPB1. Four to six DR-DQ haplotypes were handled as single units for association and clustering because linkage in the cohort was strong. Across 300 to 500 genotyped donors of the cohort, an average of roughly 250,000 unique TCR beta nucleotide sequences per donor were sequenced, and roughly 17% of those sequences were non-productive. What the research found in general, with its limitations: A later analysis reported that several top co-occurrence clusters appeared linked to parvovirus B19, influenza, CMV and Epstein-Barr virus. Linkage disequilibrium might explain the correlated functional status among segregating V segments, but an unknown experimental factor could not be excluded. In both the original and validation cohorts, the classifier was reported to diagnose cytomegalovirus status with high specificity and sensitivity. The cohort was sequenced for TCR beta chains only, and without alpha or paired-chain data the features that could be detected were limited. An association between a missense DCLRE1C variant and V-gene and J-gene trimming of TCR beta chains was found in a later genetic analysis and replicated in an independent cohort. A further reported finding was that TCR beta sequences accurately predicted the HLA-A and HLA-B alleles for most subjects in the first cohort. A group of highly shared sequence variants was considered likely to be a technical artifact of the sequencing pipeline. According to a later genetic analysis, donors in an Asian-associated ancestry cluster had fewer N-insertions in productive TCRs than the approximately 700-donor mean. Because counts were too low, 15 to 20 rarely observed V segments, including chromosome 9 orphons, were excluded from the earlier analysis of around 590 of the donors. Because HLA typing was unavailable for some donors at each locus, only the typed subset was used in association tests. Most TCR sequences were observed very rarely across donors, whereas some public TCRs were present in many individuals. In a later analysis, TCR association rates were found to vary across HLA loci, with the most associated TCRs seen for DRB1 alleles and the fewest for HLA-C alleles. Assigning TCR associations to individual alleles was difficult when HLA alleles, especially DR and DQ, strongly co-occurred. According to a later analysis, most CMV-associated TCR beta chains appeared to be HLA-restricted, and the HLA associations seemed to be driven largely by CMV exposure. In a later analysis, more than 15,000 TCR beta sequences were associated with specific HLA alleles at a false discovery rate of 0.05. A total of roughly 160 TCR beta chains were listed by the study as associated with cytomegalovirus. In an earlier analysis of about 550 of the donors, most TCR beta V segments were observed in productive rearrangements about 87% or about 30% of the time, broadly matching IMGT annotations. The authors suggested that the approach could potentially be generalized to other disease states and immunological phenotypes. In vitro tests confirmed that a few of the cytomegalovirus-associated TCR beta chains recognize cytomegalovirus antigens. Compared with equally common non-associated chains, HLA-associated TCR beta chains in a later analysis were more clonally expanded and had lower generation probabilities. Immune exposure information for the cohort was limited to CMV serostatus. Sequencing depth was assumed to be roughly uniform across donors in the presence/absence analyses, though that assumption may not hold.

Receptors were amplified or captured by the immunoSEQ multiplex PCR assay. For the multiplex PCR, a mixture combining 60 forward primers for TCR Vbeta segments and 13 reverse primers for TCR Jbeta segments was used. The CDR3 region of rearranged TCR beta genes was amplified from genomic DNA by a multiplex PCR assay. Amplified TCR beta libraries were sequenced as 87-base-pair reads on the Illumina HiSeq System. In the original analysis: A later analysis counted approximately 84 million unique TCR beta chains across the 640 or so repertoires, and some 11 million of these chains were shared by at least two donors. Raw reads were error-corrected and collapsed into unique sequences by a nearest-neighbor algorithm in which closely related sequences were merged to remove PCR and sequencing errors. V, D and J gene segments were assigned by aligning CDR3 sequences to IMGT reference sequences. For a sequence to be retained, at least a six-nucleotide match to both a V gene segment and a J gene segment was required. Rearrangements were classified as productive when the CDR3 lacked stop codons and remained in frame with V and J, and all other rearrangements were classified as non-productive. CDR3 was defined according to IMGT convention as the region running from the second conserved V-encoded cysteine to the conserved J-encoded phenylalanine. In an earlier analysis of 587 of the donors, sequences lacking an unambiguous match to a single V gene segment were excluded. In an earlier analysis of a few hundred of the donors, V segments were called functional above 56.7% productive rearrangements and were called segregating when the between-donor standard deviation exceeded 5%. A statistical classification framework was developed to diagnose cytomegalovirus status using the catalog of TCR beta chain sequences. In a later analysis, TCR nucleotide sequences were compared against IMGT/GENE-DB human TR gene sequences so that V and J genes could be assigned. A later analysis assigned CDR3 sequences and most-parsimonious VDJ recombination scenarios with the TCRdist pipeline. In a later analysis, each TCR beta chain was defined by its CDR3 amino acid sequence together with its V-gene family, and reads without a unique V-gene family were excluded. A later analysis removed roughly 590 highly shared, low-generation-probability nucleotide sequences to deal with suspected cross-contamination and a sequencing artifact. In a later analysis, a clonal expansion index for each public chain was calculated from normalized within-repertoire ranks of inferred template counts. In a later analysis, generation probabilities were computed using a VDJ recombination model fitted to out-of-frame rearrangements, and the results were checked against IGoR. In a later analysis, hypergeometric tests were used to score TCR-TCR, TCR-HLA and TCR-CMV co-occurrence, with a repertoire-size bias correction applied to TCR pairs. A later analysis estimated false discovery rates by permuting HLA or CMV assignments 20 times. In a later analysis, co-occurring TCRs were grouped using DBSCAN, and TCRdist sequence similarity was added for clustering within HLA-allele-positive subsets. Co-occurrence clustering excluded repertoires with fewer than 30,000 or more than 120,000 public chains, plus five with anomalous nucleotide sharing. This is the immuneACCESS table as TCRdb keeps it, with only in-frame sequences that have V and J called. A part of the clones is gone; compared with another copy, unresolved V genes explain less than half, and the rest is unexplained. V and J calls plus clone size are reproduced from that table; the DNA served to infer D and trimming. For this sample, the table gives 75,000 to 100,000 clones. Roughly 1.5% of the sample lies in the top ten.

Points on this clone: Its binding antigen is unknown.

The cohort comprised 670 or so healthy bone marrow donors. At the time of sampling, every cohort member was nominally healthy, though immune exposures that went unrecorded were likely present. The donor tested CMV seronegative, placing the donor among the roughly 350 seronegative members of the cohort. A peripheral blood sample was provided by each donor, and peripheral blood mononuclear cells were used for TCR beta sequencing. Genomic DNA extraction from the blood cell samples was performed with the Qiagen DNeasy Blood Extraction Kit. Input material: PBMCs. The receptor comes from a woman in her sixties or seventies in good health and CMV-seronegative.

The bases read TGTGCCAGCAGTGAATCGGCAATAACACAGGTTACGGCGAAGCCCACCTTC. Protein translation: CASSESAITQVTAKPTF. The chain employs TRBV6-1 and TRBJ1-2; a tentative D call is TRBD1 (5 bases match). The CDR1 and CDR2 encoded by the germline V gene are MNHNS and SASEGT. Inclusive of the bounding cysteine and phenylalanine, the CDR3 is 17 residues long. Only CDR3 DNA is held: 51 bases, read in frame from base 1. The germline ends are 29 bases apart after V is trimmed by 2 bases and J by 13 bases.